This record covers a single T cell receptor (beta chain). This sample is drawn from a study of blood T cell repertoires in COVID-19. About the study: T cells, B-cell-depleted T cells, or PBMCs supplied cDNA or gDNA.

J was trimmed by 5 bases and V by 4 bases; bases with no gene match: 15. This CDR3 has 18 residues. Germline V lookup: CDR1 LGHNA, CDR2 YNFKEQ. Original processing methods: The authors estimated nucleated cell counts from reference gene primer amplification. Here immunoSEQ multiplex PCR was the method, and the copy in TCRdb shows in-frame clones only, minus some. V and J calls and clone size come straight from that table; D and trimming were deduced from the DNA. The data contain roughly 100,000 clones, about 75% of them singletons. The source of this sequence is a woman aged 80 or over with acute or convalescent COVID-19. The sample consisted of peripheral blood. V and J are TRBV4-2 and TRBJ2-5, with 11 bases fitting TRBD2. The CDR3 nucleotides are TGTGCCAGCAGCCCAGGAAGAGTAGCGGGAGGGCCGAGGGAGACCCAGTACTTC. Translated, it gives CASSPGRVAGGPRETQYF.